The entry that follows covers one T cell receptor (beta chain) sequence. The data are from a study of cytomegalovirus exposure and HLA in healthy donors. About the study: An earlier analysis found 120 million or so unique TCR beta sequences from 200 million or so T cells.

The PCR made use of 60 Vbeta and 13 Jbeta primers. Sequencing was performed with immunoSEQ multiplex PCR; in TCRdb, only in-frame clones are kept and a portion is missing. The sample has about 210,000 clones, approximately 80% seen once. The material sequenced was PBMCs. This TCR was sampled from a woman aged 50 to 65 in good health and CMV-seropositive.

The CDR3 protein is CASSVEQGAYGYTF. The CDR3 DNA is TGTGCCAGCAGCGTAGAACAGGGAGCCTATGGCTACACCTTC. The chain has TRBV9 and TRBJ1-2; D perhaps matches TRBD1 (6 bases). The V gene lost 0 bases and the J gene lost 4 bases, with 10 bases spanning the gap. The CDR3 is made up of 14 amino acids. Germline V gives CDR1 SGDLS, CDR2 YYNGEE. The whole variable domain, filled in from reference TRBV9 and TRBJ1-2, reads DSGVTQTPKHLITATGQRVTLRCSPRSGDLSVYWYQQSLDQGLQFLIQYYNGEERAKGNILERFSAQQFPDLHSELNLSSLELGDSALYFCASSVEQGAYGYTFGSGTRLTVV.